This section outlines one T cell receptor (beta chain) sequence together with its context. At one end, the junction sequence differs from germline, possibly due to a read error. Germline CDR1 is SEHNR and CDR2 is FQNEAQ (reference sequence). The CDR3 runs 12 residues. This sample is part of a study of cytomegalovirus exposure and HLA in healthy donors. Study information: T cells numbering about 179 million yielded some 100 million unique TCR beta sequences in an earlier analysis. In an early release, HLA-typed donors contributed some 80 million unique TCR sequences.

In the PCR, 60 Vbeta and 13 Jbeta primers were used. Some clones are missing from TCRdb's copy, which holds only in-frame ones; the method was immunoSEQ multiplex PCR. There are over 200,000 clones in the sample; 82% occur only once, and 4.5% to 6% lies in the top ten. The origin of this receptor is a woman between 40 and 55 years old in good health and CMV-seropositive. Sequencing was performed on PBMCs. J is TRBJ2-7 and V is TRBV7-9; the match to TRBD2 covers 8 bases. CDR3 DNA sequence: TGTGCCAGCAGCTTAGACTCGGGACTAGTAAACTTC. Translating it yields CASSLDSGLVNF.